This TCR beta chain was recovered during a study of T cell responses to AZD1222 COVID-19 vaccine. Findings and caveats of the study: Females made up more of the donors, who were largely white British, and clonal diversity may have come out too low. The study sampled repertoires only after the peak T cell response.

Profiling relied on immunoSEQ multiplex PCR, and the TCRdb table lists in-frame clones only, not all of them. The table has roughly 180,000 clones, roughly nine tenths seen once; the top ten hold 1.9%. On this clone: As yet, its antigen is unknown.

The origin of this receptor is an adult in good health. Source: peripheral blood, taken on day 0 of AZD1222 vaccination.

CDR3 sequence reads: CASSQDARDTQYF. CDR3 nucleotide sequence: TGCGCCAGCAGCCAAGACGCGAGGGATACGCAGTATTTT. The chain recombines TRBV4-3 with TRBJ2-3; D gene uncertain. The CDR3 is 13 residues long. Trimming took 0 bases from V and 6 from J, leaving 7 bases between them. Per the germline V gene, CDR1 is LGHNA and CDR2 is YSLEER.